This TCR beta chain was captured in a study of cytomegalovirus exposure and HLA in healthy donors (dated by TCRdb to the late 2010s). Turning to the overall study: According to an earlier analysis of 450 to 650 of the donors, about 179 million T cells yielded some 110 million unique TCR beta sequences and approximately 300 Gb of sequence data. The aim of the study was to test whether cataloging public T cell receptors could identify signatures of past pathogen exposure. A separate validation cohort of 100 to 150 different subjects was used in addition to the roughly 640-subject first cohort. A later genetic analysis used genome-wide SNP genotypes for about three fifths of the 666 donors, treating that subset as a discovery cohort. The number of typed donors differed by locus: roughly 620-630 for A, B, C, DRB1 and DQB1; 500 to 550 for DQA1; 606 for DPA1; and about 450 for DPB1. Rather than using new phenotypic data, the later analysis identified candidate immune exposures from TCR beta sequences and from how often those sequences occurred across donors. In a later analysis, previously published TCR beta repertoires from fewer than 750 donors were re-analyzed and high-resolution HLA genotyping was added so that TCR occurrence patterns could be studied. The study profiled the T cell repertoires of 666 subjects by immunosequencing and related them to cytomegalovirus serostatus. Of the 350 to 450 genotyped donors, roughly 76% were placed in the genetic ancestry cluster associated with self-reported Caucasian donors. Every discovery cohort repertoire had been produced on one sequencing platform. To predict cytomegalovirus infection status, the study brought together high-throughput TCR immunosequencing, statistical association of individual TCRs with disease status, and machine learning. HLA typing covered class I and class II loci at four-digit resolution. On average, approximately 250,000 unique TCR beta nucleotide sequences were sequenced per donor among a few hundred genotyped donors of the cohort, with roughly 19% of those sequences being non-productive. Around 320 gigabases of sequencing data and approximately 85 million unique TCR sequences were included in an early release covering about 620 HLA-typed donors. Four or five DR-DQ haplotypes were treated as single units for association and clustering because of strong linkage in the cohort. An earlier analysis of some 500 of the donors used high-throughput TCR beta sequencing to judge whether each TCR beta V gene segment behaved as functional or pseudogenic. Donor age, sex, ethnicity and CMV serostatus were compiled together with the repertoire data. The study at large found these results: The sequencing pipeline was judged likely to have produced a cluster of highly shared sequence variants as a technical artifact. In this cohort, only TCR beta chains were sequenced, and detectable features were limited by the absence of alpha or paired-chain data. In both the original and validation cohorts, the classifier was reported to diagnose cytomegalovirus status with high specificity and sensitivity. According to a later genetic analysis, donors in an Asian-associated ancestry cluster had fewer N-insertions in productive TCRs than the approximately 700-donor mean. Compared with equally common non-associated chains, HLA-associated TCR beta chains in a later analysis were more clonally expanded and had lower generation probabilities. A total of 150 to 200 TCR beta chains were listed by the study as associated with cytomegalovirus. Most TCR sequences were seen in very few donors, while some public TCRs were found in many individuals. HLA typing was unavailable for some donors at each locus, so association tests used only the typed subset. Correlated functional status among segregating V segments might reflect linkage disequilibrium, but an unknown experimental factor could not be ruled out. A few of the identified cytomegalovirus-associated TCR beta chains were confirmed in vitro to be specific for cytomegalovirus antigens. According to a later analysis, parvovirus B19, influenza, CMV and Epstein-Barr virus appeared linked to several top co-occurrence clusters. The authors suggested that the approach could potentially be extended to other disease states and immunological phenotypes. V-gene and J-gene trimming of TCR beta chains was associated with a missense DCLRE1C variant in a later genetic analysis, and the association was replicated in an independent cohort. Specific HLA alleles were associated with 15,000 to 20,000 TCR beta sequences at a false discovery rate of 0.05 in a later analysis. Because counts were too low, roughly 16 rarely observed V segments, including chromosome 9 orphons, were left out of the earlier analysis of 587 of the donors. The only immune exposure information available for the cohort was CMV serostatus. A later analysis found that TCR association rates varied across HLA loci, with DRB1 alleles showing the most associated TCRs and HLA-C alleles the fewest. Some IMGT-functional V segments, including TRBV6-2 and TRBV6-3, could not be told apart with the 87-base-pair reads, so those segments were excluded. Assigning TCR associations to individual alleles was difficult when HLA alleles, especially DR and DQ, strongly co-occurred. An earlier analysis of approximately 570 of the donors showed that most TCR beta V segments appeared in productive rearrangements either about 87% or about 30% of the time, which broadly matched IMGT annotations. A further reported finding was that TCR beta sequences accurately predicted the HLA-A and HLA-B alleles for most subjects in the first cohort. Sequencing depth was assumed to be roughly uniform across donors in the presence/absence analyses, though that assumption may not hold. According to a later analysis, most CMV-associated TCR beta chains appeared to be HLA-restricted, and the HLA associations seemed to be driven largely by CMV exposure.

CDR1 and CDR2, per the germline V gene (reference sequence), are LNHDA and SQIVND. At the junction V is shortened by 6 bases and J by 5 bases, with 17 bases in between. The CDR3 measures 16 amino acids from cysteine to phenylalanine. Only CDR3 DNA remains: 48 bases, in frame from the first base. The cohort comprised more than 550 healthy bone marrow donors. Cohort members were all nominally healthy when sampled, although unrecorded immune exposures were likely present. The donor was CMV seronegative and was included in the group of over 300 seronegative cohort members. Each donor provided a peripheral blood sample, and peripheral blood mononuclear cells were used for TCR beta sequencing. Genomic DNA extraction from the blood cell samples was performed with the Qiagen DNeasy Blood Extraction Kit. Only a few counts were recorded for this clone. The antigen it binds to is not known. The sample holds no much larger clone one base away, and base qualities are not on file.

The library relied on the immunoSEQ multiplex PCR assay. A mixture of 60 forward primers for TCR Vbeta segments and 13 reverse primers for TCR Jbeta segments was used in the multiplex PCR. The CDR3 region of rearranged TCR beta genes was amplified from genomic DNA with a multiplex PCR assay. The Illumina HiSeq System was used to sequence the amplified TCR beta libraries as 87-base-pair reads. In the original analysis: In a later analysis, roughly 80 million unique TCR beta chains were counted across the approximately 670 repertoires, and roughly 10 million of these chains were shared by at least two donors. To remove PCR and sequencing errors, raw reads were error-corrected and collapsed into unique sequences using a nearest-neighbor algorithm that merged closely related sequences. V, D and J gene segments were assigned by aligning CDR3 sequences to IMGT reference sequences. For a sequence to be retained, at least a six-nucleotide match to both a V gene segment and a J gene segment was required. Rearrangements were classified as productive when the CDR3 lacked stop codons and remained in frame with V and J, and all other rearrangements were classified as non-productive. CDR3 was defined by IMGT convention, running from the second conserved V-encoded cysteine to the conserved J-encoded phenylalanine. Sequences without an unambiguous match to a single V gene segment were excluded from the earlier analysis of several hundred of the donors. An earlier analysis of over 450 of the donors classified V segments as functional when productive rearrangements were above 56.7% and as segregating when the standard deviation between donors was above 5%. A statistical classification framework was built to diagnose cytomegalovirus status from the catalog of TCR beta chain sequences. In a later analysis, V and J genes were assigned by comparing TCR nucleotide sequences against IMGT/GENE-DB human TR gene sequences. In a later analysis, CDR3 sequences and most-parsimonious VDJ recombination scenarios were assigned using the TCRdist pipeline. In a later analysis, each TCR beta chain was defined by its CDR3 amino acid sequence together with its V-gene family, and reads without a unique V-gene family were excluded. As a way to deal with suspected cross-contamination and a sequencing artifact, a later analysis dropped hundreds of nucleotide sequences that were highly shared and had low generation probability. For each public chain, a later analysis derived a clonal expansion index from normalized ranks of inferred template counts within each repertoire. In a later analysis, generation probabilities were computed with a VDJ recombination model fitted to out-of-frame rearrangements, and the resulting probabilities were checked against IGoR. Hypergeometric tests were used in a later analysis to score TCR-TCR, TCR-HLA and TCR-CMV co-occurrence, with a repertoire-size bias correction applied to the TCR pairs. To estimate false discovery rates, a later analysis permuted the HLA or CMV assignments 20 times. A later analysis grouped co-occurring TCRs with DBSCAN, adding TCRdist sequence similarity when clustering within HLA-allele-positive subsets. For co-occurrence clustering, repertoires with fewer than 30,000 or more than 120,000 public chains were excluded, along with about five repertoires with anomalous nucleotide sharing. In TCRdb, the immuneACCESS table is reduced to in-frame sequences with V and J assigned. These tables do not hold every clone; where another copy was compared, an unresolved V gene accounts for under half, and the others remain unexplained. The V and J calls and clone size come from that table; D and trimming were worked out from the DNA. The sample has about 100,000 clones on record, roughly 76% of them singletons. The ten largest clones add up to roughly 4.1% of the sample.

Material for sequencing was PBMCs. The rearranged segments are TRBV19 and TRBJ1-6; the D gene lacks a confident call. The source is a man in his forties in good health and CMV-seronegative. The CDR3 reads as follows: CASSQLGITNNSPLHF. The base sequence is TGTGCCAGTAGCCAACTCGGGATAACGAATAATTCACCCCTCCACTTT.